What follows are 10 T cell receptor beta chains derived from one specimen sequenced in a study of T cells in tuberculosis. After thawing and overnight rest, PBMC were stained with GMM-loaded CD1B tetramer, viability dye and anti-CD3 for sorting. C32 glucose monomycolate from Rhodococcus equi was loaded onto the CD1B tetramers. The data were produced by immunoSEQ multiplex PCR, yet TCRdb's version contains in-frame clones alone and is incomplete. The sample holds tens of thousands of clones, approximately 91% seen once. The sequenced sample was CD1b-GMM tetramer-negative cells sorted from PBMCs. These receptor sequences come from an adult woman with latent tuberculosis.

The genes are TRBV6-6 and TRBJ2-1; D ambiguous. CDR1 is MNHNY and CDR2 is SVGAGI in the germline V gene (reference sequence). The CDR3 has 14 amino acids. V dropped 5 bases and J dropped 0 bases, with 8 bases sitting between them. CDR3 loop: CASSNSPSYNEQFF. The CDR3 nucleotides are TGTGCCAGCAGTAATAGCCCCTCCTACAATGAGCAGTTCTTC.

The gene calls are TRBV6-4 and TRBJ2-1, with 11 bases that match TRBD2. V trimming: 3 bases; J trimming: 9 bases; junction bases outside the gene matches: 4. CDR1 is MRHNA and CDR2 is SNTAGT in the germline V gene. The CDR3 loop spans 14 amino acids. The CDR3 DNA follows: TGTGCCAGCAGTGAATTAGCGGGGGGGGCTGAGCAGTTCTTC. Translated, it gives CASSELAGGAEQFF.

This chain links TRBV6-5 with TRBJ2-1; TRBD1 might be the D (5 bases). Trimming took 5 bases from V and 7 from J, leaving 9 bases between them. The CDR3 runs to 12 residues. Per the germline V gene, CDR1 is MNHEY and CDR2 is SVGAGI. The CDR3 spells CASSPDINEQFF. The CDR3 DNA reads TGTGCCAGCAGTCCGGACATTAATGAGCAGTTCTTC.

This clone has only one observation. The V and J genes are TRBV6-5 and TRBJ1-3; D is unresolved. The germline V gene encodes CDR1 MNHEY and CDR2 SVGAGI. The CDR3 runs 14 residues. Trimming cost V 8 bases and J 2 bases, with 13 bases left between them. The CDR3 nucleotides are TGTGCCAGCCATCCCTCCGGGGCTGGAAACACCATATATTTT. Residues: CASHPSGAGNTIYF.

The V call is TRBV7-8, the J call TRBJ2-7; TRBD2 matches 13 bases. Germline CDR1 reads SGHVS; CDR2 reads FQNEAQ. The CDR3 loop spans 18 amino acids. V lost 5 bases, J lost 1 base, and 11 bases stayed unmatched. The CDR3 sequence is CASSPAPLAGGVSYEQYF. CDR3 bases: TGTGCCAGCAGCCCAGCCCCACTAGCGGGGGGGGTTTCCTACGAGCAGTACTTC.

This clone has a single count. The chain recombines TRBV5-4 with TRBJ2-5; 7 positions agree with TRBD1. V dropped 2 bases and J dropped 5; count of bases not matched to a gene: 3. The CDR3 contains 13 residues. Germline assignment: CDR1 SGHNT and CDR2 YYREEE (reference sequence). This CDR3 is CASSLQGYETQYF. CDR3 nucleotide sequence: TGTGCCAGCAGCTTACAGGGGTATGAGACCCAGTACTTC.

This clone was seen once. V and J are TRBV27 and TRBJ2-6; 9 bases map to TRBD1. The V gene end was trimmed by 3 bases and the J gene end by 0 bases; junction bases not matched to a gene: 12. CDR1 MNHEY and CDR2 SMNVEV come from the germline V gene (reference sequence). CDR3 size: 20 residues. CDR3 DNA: TGTGCCAGCAGTTTCCGCAAATTCGGGACAGGGAGCTCTGGGGCCAACGTCCTGACTTTC. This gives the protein CASSFRKFGTGSSGANVLTF.

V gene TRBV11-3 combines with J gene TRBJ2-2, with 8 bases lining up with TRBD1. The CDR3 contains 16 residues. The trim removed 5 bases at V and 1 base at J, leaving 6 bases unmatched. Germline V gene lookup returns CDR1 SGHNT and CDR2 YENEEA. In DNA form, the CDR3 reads TGTGCCAGCAGCCCATTTGGACAGGGGAACACCGGGGAGCTGTTTTTT. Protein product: CASSPFGQGNTGELFF.

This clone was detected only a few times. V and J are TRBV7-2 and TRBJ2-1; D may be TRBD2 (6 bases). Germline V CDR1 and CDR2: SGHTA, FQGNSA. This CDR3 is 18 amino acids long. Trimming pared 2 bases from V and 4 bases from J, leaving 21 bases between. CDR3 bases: TGTGCCAGCAGCTTAAGGGGCACGGCGGTCGGGGGATACAATGAGCAGTTCTTC. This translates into CASSLRGTAVGGYNEQFF.

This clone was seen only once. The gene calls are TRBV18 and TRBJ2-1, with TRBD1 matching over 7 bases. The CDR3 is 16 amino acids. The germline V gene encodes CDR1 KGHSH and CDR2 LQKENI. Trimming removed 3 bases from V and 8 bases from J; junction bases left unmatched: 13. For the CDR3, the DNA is TGTGCCAGCTCACCGATTATGAGGGGGCGAATACATGAGCAGTTCTTC. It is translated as CASSPIMRGRIHEQFF.